A single sample gave rise to the 13 T cell receptor beta chains below, sequenced in a study of technical replicates of blood from a handful of donors. Profiling relied on immunoSEQ multiplex PCR, and the TCRdb table lists in-frame clones only, not all of them. The table has 70,000 to 90,000 clones, just over 90% seen once. The source material was T cells isolated from PBMCs. The receptors stem from a human donor in good health.

The rearrangement uses TRBV19 and TRBJ2-2; 7 bases map to TRBD1. V lost 7 bases to trimming and J lost 1 base; unmatched junction nucleotides: 3. Germline V gene lookup returns CDR1 LNHDA and CDR2 SQIVND (reference sequence). This CDR3 has 14 amino acids. The CDR3, as DNA: TGTGCCAGTACTCGGACAGGGAACACCGGGGAGCTGTTTTTT. This encodes CASTRTGNTGELFF.

This clone has a single count. J is TRBJ2-7 and V is TRBV29-1, with D perhaps matching TRBD2 (6 bases). The V end was cut by 6 bases, the J end by 0 bases, with 12 bases between. Per germline, CDR1 SQVTM and CDR2 ANQGSEA. CDR3 size: 13 residues. CDR3 sequence reads: CSVVEGPSYEQYF. The CDR3 nucleotides are TGCAGCGTCGTGGAGGGTCCCTCCTACGAGCAGTACTTC.

The V call is TRBV13, the J call TRBJ2-1; TRBD2 agrees at 9 bases. CDR3 length: 15 residues. V lost 3 bases, J lost 5 bases, and 5 bases stayed unmatched. Germline CDR1 and CDR2: PRHDT and FYEKMQ (reference sequence). The CDR3 here is CASSFSGGPDNEQFF. CDR3 nucleotides: TGTGCCAGCAGCTTTAGCGGGGGCCCGGACAATGAGCAGTTCTTC. Drawing the rest from reference TRBV13 and TRBJ2-1, the complete variable domain is AAGVIQSPRHLIKEKRETATLKCYPIPRHDTVYWYQQGPGQDPQFLISFYEKMQSDKGSIPDRFSAQQFSDYHSELNMSSLELGDSALYFCASSFSGGPDNEQFFGPGTRLTVL.

This clone was counted once. The chain uses TRBV15 and TRBJ1-5; TRBD1 matches at 7 bases. The CDR3 runs 17 residues. In germline, CDR1 is LNHNV, CDR2 YYDKDF (reference sequence). The ends lost 7 bases at V and 1 base at J; junction bases unmatched: 13. This CDR3 reads CATTVGRGTESNQPQHF. The CDR3 DNA reads TGTGCCACCACGGTTGGTCGGGGGACAGAAAGCAATCAGCCCCAGCATTTT.

The V call is TRBV29-1, the J call TRBJ2-7; TRBD1 matches at 8 bases. The CDR3 covers 14 residues. Germline CDR1 reads SQVTM; CDR2 reads ANQGSEA. J lost 1 base, V lost 4 bases, and 6 bases had no gene match. The CDR3 is CSVGAGQGSYEQYF. CDR3 sequence (DNA): TGCAGCGTTGGGGCCGGACAGGGTTCCTACGAGCAGTACTTC.

The V gene is TRBV10-1, the J gene TRBJ2-1; D may be TRBD2 (5 bases). The V gene lost 0 bases and the J gene lost 16 bases, with 16 bases spanning the gap. The CDR3 is 13 amino acids. From germline, CDR1 is WNHNN and CDR2 SYGVQD (reference sequence). In nucleotides, the CDR3 is TGCGCCAGCAGTGAGTCGATACTTCGGGGAATCTTCTTC. This translates into CASSESILRGIFF.

This chain links TRBV27 with TRBJ2-7; 12 bases are shared with TRBD1. The germline CDR1 and CDR2 sequences are MNHEY and SMNVEV (reference sequence). This CDR3 is built from 16 residues. J was trimmed by 6 bases and V by 3 bases; bases with no gene match: 9. CDR3 loop: CASSFAGQGAQTEQYF. In DNA form, the CDR3 reads TGTGCCAGCAGTTTTGCGGGACAGGGGGCGCAGACCGAGCAGTACTTC.

This rearrangement joins TRBV2 to TRBJ2-7; TRBD1 agrees at 7 bases. With V trimmed by 4 bases and J by 6 bases, 12 bases remained unmatched. Germline CDR1 is SNHLY and CDR2 is FYNNEI. This CDR3 has 15 residues. DNA for the CDR3: TGTGCCAGCAGTGTCGTGCCGACAGGGTACTCCGAGCAGTACTTC. Translation: CASSVVPTGYSEQYF.

V and J are TRBV27 and TRBJ2-7; D not certain. The V gene lost 2 bases and the J gene lost 5 bases, with 10 bases spanning the gap. Per germline, CDR1 MNHEY and CDR2 SMNVEV (reference sequence). This CDR3 has 13 amino acids. The CDR3, as DNA: TGTGCCAGCAGTTTAACGAGGCGCCACGAGCAGTACTTC. Translation: CASSLTRRHEQYF.

The V gene is TRBV6-5, the J gene TRBJ1-2; 8 nucleotides line up with TRBD1. J lost 3 bases, V lost 5 bases, and 5 bases had no gene match. The CDR3 loop spans 14 amino acids. Germline lookup yields CDR1 MNHEY and CDR2 SVGAGI. The CDR3 nucleotides read TGTGCCAGCAGTCGGACAGGGTGGGACTATGGCTACACCTTC. This sequence encodes CASSRTGWDYGYTF.

The gene calls are TRBV7-6 and TRBJ1-5; 8 positions agree with TRBD1. The CDR3 contains 14 residues. Per the germline V gene, CDR1 is SGHVS and CDR2 is FNYEAQ. The V gene end was trimmed by 5 bases and the J gene end by 7 bases; junction bases not matched to a gene: 7. The CDR3 DNA is TGTGCCAGCAGCCCCAGGGGGCAGGACCAGCCCCAGCATTTT. Translated, it gives CASSPRGQDQPQHF.

This chain joins TRBV7-8 and TRBJ2-1, with 8 bases fitting TRBD2. The V and J ends lost 3 bases and 3 bases, in that order; junction bases with no gene match: 7. The length of the CDR3 is 16 residues. Germline assignment: CDR1 SGHVS and CDR2 FQNEAQ. CDR3 DNA sequence: TGTGCCAGCAGCTTGGTAGGGCTAGCGGGCTACAATGAGCAGTTCTTC. It specifies CASSLVGLAGYNEQFF.

The gene calls are TRBV19 and TRBJ1-2, with D possibly being TRBD1 (5 bases). V was cut by 7 bases and J by 1 base, with 10 bases left in between. The CDR3 consists of 13 residues. CDR1 is LNHDA and CDR2 is SQIVND in the germline V gene (reference sequence). The CDR3 DNA sequence: TGTGCCAGTACCCCGACAGTTAACTATGGCTACACCTTC. Translation: CASTPTVNYGYTF.